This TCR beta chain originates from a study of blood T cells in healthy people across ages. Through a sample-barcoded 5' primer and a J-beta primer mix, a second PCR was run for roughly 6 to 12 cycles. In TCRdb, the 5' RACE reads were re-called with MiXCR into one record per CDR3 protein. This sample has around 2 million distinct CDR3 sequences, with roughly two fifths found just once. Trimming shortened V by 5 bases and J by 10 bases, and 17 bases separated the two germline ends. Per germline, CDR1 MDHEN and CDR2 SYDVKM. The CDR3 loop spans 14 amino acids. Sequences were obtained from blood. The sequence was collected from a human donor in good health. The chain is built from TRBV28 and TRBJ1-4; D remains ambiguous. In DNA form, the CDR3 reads TGTGCCAGCAGTCCAAACCCAACGCCAGGAAAACTGTTTTTT. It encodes CASSPNPTPGKLFF. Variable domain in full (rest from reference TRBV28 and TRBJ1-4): DVKVTQSSRYLVKRTGEKVFLECVQDMDHENMFWYRQDPGLGLRLIYFSYDVKMKEKGDIPEGYSVSREKKERFSLILESASTNQTSMYLCASSPNPTPGKLFFGSGTQLSVL.